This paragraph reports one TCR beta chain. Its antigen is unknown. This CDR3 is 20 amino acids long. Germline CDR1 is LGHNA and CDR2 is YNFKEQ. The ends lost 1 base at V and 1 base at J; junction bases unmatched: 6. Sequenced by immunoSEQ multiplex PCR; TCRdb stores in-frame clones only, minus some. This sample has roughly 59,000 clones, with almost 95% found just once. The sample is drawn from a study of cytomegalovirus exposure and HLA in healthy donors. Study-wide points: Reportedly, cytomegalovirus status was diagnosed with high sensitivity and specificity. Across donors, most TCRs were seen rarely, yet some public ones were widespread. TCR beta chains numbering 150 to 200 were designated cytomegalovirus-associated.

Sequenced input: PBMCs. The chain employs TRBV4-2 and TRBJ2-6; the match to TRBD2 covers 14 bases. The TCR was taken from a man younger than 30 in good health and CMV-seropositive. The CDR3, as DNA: TGTGCCAGCAGCCAAGCTAGACTAGCGGGAGGGGGGTCTGGGGCCAACGTCCTGACTTTC. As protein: CASSQARLAGGGSGANVLTF.